This is a list of T cell receptor beta chains from one sample in a study of beta chain features in type 1 diabetes. Only in-frame clones appear in the TCRdb table, and some are missing; sequencing was by immunoSEQ multiplex PCR. The data show 120,000 to 150,000 clones, around 7% seen once. Specimen: central memory CD4+ T cells from blood. The receptors originated from a woman aged 25-40 years in good health. CDR3s include the opening cysteine and the closing phenylalanine or tryptophan. A D gene is named only where the DNA matches it firmly. Part of the rows lack a size; the others show once, few, many or a class for expanded clones.

clone size | J gene | D gene | V gene | CDR3 protein | CDR3 DNA
many | TRBJ2-7 | . | TRBV11-2 | CASSLAGALRSYEQYF | TGTGCCAGCAGCTTAGCAGGGGCCCTTCGCTCCTACGAGCAGTACTTC
few | TRBJ2-7 | TRBD2 | TRBV4-2 | CASSQEQSSGRWPYEQYF | TGTGCCAGCAGCCAAGAGCAGTCTAGCGGGAGGTGGCCCTACGAGCAGTACTTC
many | TRBJ2-1 | TRBD1 | TRBV11-3 | CASSSGQAYNEQFF | TGTGCCAGCAGCTCGGGACAGGCTTACAATGAGCAGTTCTTC
. | TRBJ2-2 | TRBD1 | TRBV5-1 | CASSSGGPNTGELFF | TGCGCCAGCAGCTCAGGGGGCCCGAACACCGGGGAGCTGTTTTTT
few | TRBJ2-1 | . | TRBV15 | CATSSPYVRVSYNEQFF | TGTGCCACCAGCAGCCCTTACGTCCGCGTCTCCTACAATGAGCAGTTCTTC
. | TRBJ1-1 | TRBD1 | TRBV5-1 | CASSFSGTGIGTEAFF | TGCGCCAGCAGCTTCTCCGGGACAGGGATTGGGACTGAAGCTTTCTTT
. | TRBJ2-7 | TRBD2 | TRBV9 | CASSVWASGSYEQYF | TGTGCCAGCAGCGTTTGGGCTAGCGGATCCTACGAGCAGTACTTC
few | TRBJ1-2 | . | TRBV18 | CASSPRQEDYGYTF | TGTGCCAGCTCACCCCGACAGGAAGACTATGGCTACACCTTC
few | TRBJ1-2 | . | TRBV11-2 | CASSPPTSFYGYTF | TGTGCCAGCAGCCCTCCGACAAGCTTCTATGGCTACACCTTC
. | TRBJ2-7 | . | TRBV28 | CASSLQYEQYF | TGTGCCAGCAGTTTACAATACGAGCAGTACTTC
few | TRBJ2-1 | TRBD2 | TRBV7-7 | CASSLLGGSGSSYNEQFF | TGTGCTAGCAGCTTATTGGGGGGTAGCGGGAGCTCCTACAATGAGCAGTTCTTC
few | TRBJ2-7 | TRBD2 | TRBV7-2 | CASSSQASGSGTYEQYF | TGTGCCAGCAGCTCCCAGGCTAGCGGGAGTGGAACCTACGAGCAGTACTTC
many | TRBJ2-3 | . | TRBV28 | CASSPQGDTQYF | TGTGCCAGCAGTCCCCAGGGGGATACGCAGTATTTT
. | TRBJ2-1 | TRBD2 | TRBV30 | CAWSVALAGVEEQFF | TGTGCCTGGAGTGTAGCTCTAGCGGGAGTAGAGGAGCAGTTCTTC
. | TRBJ2-6 | . | TRBV11-2 | CASSQGFGNSGANVLTF | TGTGCCAGCAGCCAGGGTTTTGGCAACTCTGGGGCCAACGTCCTGACTTTC
few | TRBJ2-7 | TRBD1 | TRBV5-4 | CASRGTGSGEQYF | TGTGCCAGCAGGGGGACAGGGTCCGGCGAGCAGTACTTC
few | TRBJ1-1 | . | TRBV19 | CASTKGAGTEAFF | TGTGCCAGTACCAAGGGAGCCGGAACTGAAGCTTTCTTT
few | TRBJ2-1 | TRBD1 | TRBV18 | CASSPRDRAYEQFF | TGTGCCAGCTCCCCGAGGGACAGGGCCTATGAGCAGTTCTTC
few | TRBJ2-5 | TRBD2 | TRBV5-1 | CASSDGEREGETQYF | TGCGCCAGCAGCGATGGGGAGCGGGAGGGTGAGACCCAGTACTTC
few | TRBJ1-1 | . | TRBV5-4 | CASSFGIRGIAEAFF | TGTGCCAGCAGCTTCGGGATACGGGGGATCGCTGAAGCTTTCTTT
. | TRBJ2-5 | TRBD2 | TRBV7-9 | CASSRTSGIETQYF | TGTGCCAGCAGCCGGACTAGCGGGATTGAGACCCAGTACTTC
few | TRBJ2-5 | TRBD2 | TRBV10-3 | CAISESGTSGLETQYF | TGTGCCATCAGTGAGTCGGGGACTAGCGGGCTGGAGACCCAGTACTTC
many | TRBJ2-3 | . | TRBV12-5 | CASAVGLTTDTQYF | TGTGCTAGTGCCGTGGGCCTCACCACAGATACGCAGTATTTT
few | TRBJ1-2 | TRBD1 | TRBV28 | CASRGDRGRRGYTF | TGTGCCAGCAGGGGGGACAGGGGGCGCCGAGGCTACACCTTC
. | TRBJ2-1 | . | TRBV7-8 | CASSLAPHNEQFF | TGTGCCAGCAGCTTAGCTCCTCACAATGAGCAGTTCTTC
many | TRBJ2-2 | . | TRBV18 | CASSPPGVPGELFF | TGTGCCAGCTCACCACCCGGGGTCCCCGGGGAGCTGTTTTTT
many | TRBJ1-4 | TRBD1 | TRBV29-1 | CSGQGARKEKLFF | TGCAGCGGTCAGGGGGCAAGGAAGGAAAAACTGTTTTTT
few | TRBJ2-5 | . | TRBV9 | CASSVDLQKETQYF | TGTGCCAGCAGCGTAGATTTACAGAAAGAGACCCAGTACTTC
few | TRBJ2-2 | . | TRBV7-9 | CASNPSGTGELFF | TGTGCCAGCAACCCAAGCGGTACCGGGGAGCTGTTTTTT
. | TRBJ2-7 | . | TRBV9 | CASSPRLAEREQYF | TGTGCCAGCAGCCCACGACTTGCCGAACGCGAGCAGTACTTC
few | TRBJ2-7 | TRBD1 | TRBV7-9 | CASSLKPGGLTYEQYF | TGTGCCAGCAGCCTTAAGCCAGGGGGCTTAACCTACGAGCAGTACTTC
few | TRBJ2-7 | . | TRBV6-5 | CASSYSRQYEQYF | TGTGCCAGCAGTTACTCGAGACAATACGAGCAGTACTTC
few | TRBJ2-3 | . | TRBV5-1 | CASSLISRESDTQYF | TGCGCCAGCAGCTTGATTTCGAGGGAGTCTGATACGCAGTATTTT
few | TRBJ2-7 | TRBD2 | TRBV18 | CASSPPAGDYEQYF | TGTGCCAGCTCACCACCTGCGGGAGACTACGAGCAGTACTTC
. | TRBJ2-5 | TRBD1 | TRBV7-3 | CASSLGTALYETQYF | TGTGCCAGCAGCCTCGGGACAGCCCTTTACGAGACCCAGTACTTC
many | TRBJ2-1 | TRBD1 | TRBV19 | CASSSGQGMTYNEQFF | TGTGCCAGTAGTAGCGGACAGGGGATGACCTACAATGAGCAGTTCTTC
. | TRBJ2-3 | . | TRBV21-1 | CASSKGQEKTGLAGGGVDTQYF | TGTGCCAGCAGCAAAGGACAGGAAAAAACCGGACTAGCGGGAGGCGGAGTAGATACGCAGTATTTT
. | TRBJ2-1 | TRBD2 | TRBV5-1 | CASSATSGGYNEQFF | TGCGCCAGCAGCGCCACTAGCGGAGGGTACAATGAGCAGTTCTTC
many | TRBJ1-1 | . | TRBV7-9 | CASSPQGTEAFF | TGTGCCAGCAGCCCCCAGGGGACAGAAGCTTTCTTT
few | TRBJ2-7 | TRBD1 | TRBV7-9 | CASSQQGASYEQYF | TGTGCCAGCAGCCAACAGGGGGCGTCCTACGAGCAGTACTTC
few | TRBJ2-7 | TRBD2 | TRBV18 | CASSPGSGDYEQYF | TGTGCCAGCTCACCAGGTAGCGGGGACTACGAGCAGTACTTC
. | TRBJ1-2 | TRBD1 | TRBV28 | CASTLGQTNYGYTF | TGTGCCAGCACCCTGGGACAGACTAACTATGGCTACACCTTC